This passage covers 11 T cell receptor beta chains from one sample sequenced in a study of blood T cell repertoires in COVID-19. Clones were read by immunoSEQ multiplex PCR, and TCRdb kept only the in-frame ones, dropping some. The sample lists nearly 55,000 clones; approximately 84% were seen once. Sequenced input: peripheral blood. All receptors come from a human donor with active or convalescent COVID-19. The donor label of this sample is uncertain.

This chain connects TRBV30 to TRBJ2-7; a weak D match, TRBD2 (5 bases). This CDR3 has 12 amino acids. The ends were cut back, 4 bases at V and 9 bases at J, with 16 bases in the middle. Germline-derived CDR1 and CDR2 are GTSNPN and SVGIG (reference sequence). CDR3 DNA: TGTGCCTGGACCCAAAGGAGTGGAGGGCAGTACTTC. Amino acid sequence: CAWTQRSGGQYF. Looking up the rest from reference TRBV30 and TRBJ2-7 gives the full variable domain: SQTIHQWPATLVQPVGSPLSLECTVEGTSNPNLYWYRQAAGRGLQLLFYSVGIGQISSEVPQNLSASRPQDRQFILSSKKLLLSDSGFYLCAWTQRSGGQYFGPGTRLTVT.

The chain joins TRBV28 to TRBJ2-1; D might be TRBD2 (5 bases). This CDR3 spans 10 amino acids. Germline lookup yields CDR1 MDHEN and CDR2 SYDVKM. V gave up 2 bases and J gave up 13 bases, with 6 bases separating them. The CDR3 region has the DNA TGTGCCAGCAGTTTAGAGGGCCAGTTCTTC. This translates into CASSLEGQFF. The whole variable domain, remainder taken from reference TRBV28 and TRBJ2-1, is DVKVTQSSRYLVKRTGEKVFLECVQDMDHENMFWYRQDPGLGLRLIYFSYDVKMKEKGDIPEGYSVSREKKERFSLILESASTNQTSMYLCASSLEGQFFGPGTRLTVL.

This chain joins TRBV6-5 and TRBJ1-2; a possible D gene is TRBD1 (6 bases). The germline V and J ends were trimmed by 10 bases and 4 bases, with 19 bases remaining between them. Germline assignment: CDR1 MNHEY and CDR2 SVGAGI. The CDR3 is 14 amino acids. CDR3 nucleotides: TGTGCCATTCGTCCGGGGACACAGGGCTATGGCTACACCTTC. It translates to CAIRPGTQGYGYTF.

This chain's CDR3 is CASSPPGGEDEKLFF. The DNA of the CDR3 is TGTGCCAGCTCACCACCTGGGGGGGAGGATGAAAAACTGTTTTTT. J is TRBJ1-4 and V is TRBV18, with D maybe TRBD1 (5 bases). Germline CDR1 KGHSH, CDR2 LQKENI. This CDR3 has 15 residues. Trimming removed 0 bases at V and 6 bases at J, with 11 bases between.

V is TRBV27 and J is TRBJ2-1; 7 bases align to TRBD2. Germline lookup yields CDR1 MNHEY and CDR2 SMNVEV (reference sequence). The CDR3 covers 13 residues. V trimming: 3 bases; J trimming: 9 bases; junction bases outside the gene matches: 5. CDR3 protein: CASSFRASGEQFF. The CDR3, as DNA: TGTGCCAGCAGTTTTAGGGCTAGCGGTGAGCAGTTCTTC.

The genes are TRBV2 and TRBJ2-7; 10 bases fit TRBD2. CDR1 is SNHLY, CDR2 FYNNEI, per germline. J was trimmed by 7 bases and V by 2 bases; bases with no gene match: 5. This CDR3 has 14 amino acids. The CDR3: CASSELAGVGEQYF. The CDR3 region has the DNA TGTGCCAGCAGTGAACTAGCGGGAGTAGGTGAGCAGTACTTC.

V gene TRBV11-2 combines with J gene TRBJ2-5, with 7 bases that match TRBD1. CDR1 is SGHAT and CDR2 is FQNNGV in the germline V gene. The CDR3 is made up of 14 amino acids. V lost 6 bases to trimming and J lost 3 bases; unmatched junction nucleotides: 7. The CDR3 DNA follows: TGTGCCAGCAGAAATTACCAGGGGGAAGAGACCCAGTACTTC. The encoded protein is CASRNYQGEETQYF.

The chain recombines TRBV15 with TRBJ1-5, with 9 bases aligning to TRBD1. Germline V lookup: CDR1 LNHNV, CDR2 YYDKDF (reference sequence). The length of the CDR3 is 18 residues. V shed 1 base, J shed 1 base, and the junction held 8 bases outside the gene matches. DNA of the CDR3: TGTGCCACCAGCAGAGGCAGACAGGGGGGTAGGAGCAATCAGCCCCAGCATTTT. It encodes CATSRGRQGGRSNQPQHF.

This clone was seen a handful of times. The CDR3 reads CASSLGGASDTQYF. In nucleotides, the CDR3 is TGTGCCAGCAGCCTCGGGGGAGCCTCAGATACGCAGTATTTT. This chain links TRBV7-9 with TRBJ2-3, with D possibly being TRBD2 (6 bases). V lost 5 bases and J lost 4, with 13 bases in between. The CDR3 is 14 residues long. CDR1 SEHNR and CDR2 FQNEAQ come from the germline V gene (reference sequence).

V and J are TRBV3-1 (or the pseudogene TRBV3-2) and TRBJ1-1; 10 bases align to TRBD1. The junction had 11 bases not matched to a gene; V was cut back by 1 base and J by 3 bases. CDR3 length equals 18 residues. Germline CDR1 reads LGHDT; CDR2 reads YNNKEL (reference sequence). For the CDR3, the DNA is TGTGCCAGCAGCCAAGTTGACAGGGGGCAAAGATTGGACACTGAAGCTTTCTTT. Protein sequence: CASSQVDRGQRLDTEAFF.

The count of this clone is one. V and J are TRBV10-3 and TRBJ2-1, with 8 bases lining up with TRBD1. V lost 9 bases to trimming and J lost 7 bases; unmatched junction nucleotides: 8. From germline, CDR1 is ENHRY and CDR2 SYGVKD. The CDR3 runs 13 residues. The CDR3 DNA is TGTGCCATTAACACAGGGGGTGAGAATGAGCAGTTCTTC. This sequence encodes CAINTGGENEQFF.